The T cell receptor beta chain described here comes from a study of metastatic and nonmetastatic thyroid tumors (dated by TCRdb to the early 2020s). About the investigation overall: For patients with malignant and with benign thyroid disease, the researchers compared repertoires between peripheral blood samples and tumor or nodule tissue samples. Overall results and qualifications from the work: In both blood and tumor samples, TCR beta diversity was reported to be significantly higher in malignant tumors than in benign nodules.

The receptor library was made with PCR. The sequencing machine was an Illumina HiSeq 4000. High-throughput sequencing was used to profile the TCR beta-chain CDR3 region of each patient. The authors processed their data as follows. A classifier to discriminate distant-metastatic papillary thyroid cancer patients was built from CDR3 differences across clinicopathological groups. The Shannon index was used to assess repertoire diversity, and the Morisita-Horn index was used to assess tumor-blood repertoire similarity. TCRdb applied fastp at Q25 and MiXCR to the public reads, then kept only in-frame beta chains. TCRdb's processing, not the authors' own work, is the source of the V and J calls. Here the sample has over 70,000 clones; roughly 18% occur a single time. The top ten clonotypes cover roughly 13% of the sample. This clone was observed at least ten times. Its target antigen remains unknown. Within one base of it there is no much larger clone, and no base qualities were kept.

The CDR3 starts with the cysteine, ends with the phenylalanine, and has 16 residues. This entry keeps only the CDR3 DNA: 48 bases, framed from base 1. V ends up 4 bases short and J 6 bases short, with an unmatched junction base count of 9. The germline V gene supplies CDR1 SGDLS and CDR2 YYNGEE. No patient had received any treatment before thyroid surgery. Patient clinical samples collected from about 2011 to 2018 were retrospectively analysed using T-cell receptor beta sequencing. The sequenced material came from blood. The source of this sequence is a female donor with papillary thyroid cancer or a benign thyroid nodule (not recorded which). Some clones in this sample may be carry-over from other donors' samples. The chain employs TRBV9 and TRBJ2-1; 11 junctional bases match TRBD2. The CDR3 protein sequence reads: CASSPRGTSGSNEQFF. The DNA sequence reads TGTGCCAGCAGCCCACGTGGGACTAGCGGATCCAATGAGCAGTTCTTC.